This is a list of T cell receptor beta chains from one sample in a study of radiotherapy plus CTLA-4 blockade in lung cancer. This table comes from immunoSEQ multiplex PCR, and its TCRdb copy is limited to in-frame clones, with some not included. The repertoire consists of about 120,000 clones, with roughly 77% occurring once and the leading ten covering about 3.5%. The source material was peripheral blood, sampled from a patient treated with radiotherapy plus ipilimumab. Receptor source: a human donor with non-small cell lung cancer that progressed on radiotherapy plus ipilimumab. Some clones in this sample may be carry-over from other donors' samples. Each CDR3 is given with its conserved first and last residue. A D gene is named only where the DNA matches it firmly. Size is omitted from some rows. Given values are once, few, many or a class for expanded clones.

TRBJ2-7	NA	TRBV2	TRBD1	TGTGCCAGCAGTGGTCGAGGGGGCCGGAGTCCCTACGAGCAGTACTTC	CASSGRGGRSPYEQYF
TRBJ1-1	NA	TRBV5-1	NA	TGCGCCAGCAGCTTTACACAGACGAACACTGAAGCTTTCTTT	CASSFTQTNTEAFF
TRBJ1-2	NA	TRBV28	NA	TGTGCCAGCAGTTTAAGCCAGGCGTACTATGGCTACACCTTC	CASSLSQAYYGYTF
TRBJ2-1	NA	TRBV5-1	NA	TGCGCCAGCAGCTTCGTTTATTATGAGCAGTTCTTC	CASSFVYYEQFF
TRBJ2-1	NA	TRBV7-6	NA	TGTGCCAGCAGCTCTCGTTCCCTTGAGCAGTTCTTC	CASSSRSLEQFF
TRBJ1-5	once	TRBV7-9	NA	TGTGCCAGCAGCTTAGGACAGACTAGCAATCAGCCCCAGCATTTT	CASSLGQTSNQPQHF
TRBJ1-4	NA	TRBV6-4	NA	TGTGCCAGCAGTGACCCATGGGCAGTTGCAACTAATGAAAAACTGTTTTTT	CASSDPWAVATNEKLFF
TRBJ2-2	NA	TRBV7-2	NA	TGTGCCAGCAGCCCAGCCGGGGAGCTGTTTTTT	CASSPAGELFF
TRBJ1-2	NA	TRBV5-1	NA	TGCGCCAGCAGCGACCCCGAGGTGGGACACGTCTATGGCTACACCTTC	CASSDPEVGHVYGYTF
TRBJ1-5	NA	TRBV2	NA	TGTGCCAGCAGTGAAGGGCTGCCCCAGCATTTT	CASSEGLPQHF
TRBJ1-5	NA	TRBV30	NA	TGTGCCTGGAGTAAACGGACAGCTCCGTATAGCAATCAGCCCCAGCATTTT	CAWSKRTAPYSNQPQHF
TRBJ1-4	NA	TRBV2	TRBD1	TGTGCCAGCAGATATACAGGGGCCGCAACTAATGAAAAACTGTTTTTT	CASRYTGAATNEKLFF
TRBJ1-2	NA	TRBV29-1	NA	TGCAGCGTTGAAGATCCCGCTCTACCCCGCCCTGGCTACACCTTC	CSVEDPALPRPGYTF
TRBJ1-1	NA	TRBV7-9	NA	TGTGCCAGCAGCTTAGCCATGGGTGGTGGGGACACTGAAGCTTTCTTT	CASSLAMGGGDTEAFF
TRBJ1-2	NA	TRBV7-2	NA	TGTGCCAGCAGCTTTCAGGGGTATGGCTACACCTTC	CASSFQGYGYTF
TRBJ1-5	NA	TRBV7-8	NA	TGTGCCAGCAGCTCCCTTGGGGGGTCCGTACAGCCCCAGCATTTT	CASSSLGGSVQPQHF
TRBJ2-4	NA	TRBV5-1	NA	TGCGCCAGCAGCCGGGGGGCCGAAAACATTCAGTACTTC	CASSRGAENIQYF
TRBJ2-2	NA	TRBV5-1	NA	TGCGCCAGCAGCTATTTTCAAGGCGGCGGGGAGCTGTTTTTT	CASSYFQGGGELFF
TRBJ2-1	NA	TRBV5-4	NA	TGTGCCAGCAGCTTTTTACAGGAGGTGAGCAATGAGCAGTTCTTC	CASSFLQEVSNEQFF
TRBJ2-6	NA	TRBV18	TRBD1	TGTGCCAGCTCAATTGGACAGGACATTTACCAAAGTCGGGCCAACGTCCTGACTTTC	CASSIGQDIYQSRANVLTF
TRBJ2-7	NA	TRBV19	TRBD1	TGTGCCAGTAGCCTCACAGGGGCGACGAGCTCCTACGAGCAGTACTTC	CASSLTGATSSYEQYF
TRBJ2-5	NA	TRBV2	TRBD2	TGTGCCAGCTGTACTAGCGGAGCCGTCCAAGAGACCCAATACTTC	CASCTSGAVQETQYF
TRBJ1-2	NA	TRBV11-2	NA	TGTGCCAGCAGCTTAGGAGGGCAGGGAATGTATGGCTACACCTTC	CASSLGGQGMYGYTF
TRBJ1-2	NA	TRBV19	NA	TGTGCCAGTAGTACGACCTGGGACTCTCGGTCTGGCTACACCTTC	CASSTTWDSRSGYTF
TRBJ1-4	NA	TRBV4-1	NA	TGCGCCAGCAGCCTCTACCAGGGTGTGAATGAAAAACTGTTTTTT	CASSLYQGVNEKLFF
TRBJ2-7	NA	TRBV7-2	TRBD2	TGTGCCAGCAGCTGGACTAGCGCAGGGTTCTACGAGCAGTACTTC	CASSWTSAGFYEQYF
TRBJ2-7	once	TRBV27	TRBD2	TGTGCCAGCAGTTTTCGCGGGGGCTACGAGCAGTACTTC	CASSFRGGYEQYF
TRBJ1-4	few	TRBV18	NA	TGTGCCAGCTCACAGGGACTTAATGAAAAACTGTTTTTT	CASSQGLNEKLFF
TRBJ2-7	NA	TRBV7-2	NA	TGTGCCAGCAGCTTCGTTCGACCTCCATCCGAGCAGTACTTC	CASSFVRPPSEQYF
TRBJ2-4	NA	TRBV23-1	NA	TGCGCCAGCAGTCATGAGACTGACACCCCACTAGCCAAAAACATTCAGTACTTC	CASSHETDTPLAKNIQYF
TRBJ2-3	NA	TRBV4-2	TRBD1	TGTGCCAGCAGCCAAGAGGACAGGGATAGAACAGATACGCAGTATTTT	CASSQEDRDRTDTQYF